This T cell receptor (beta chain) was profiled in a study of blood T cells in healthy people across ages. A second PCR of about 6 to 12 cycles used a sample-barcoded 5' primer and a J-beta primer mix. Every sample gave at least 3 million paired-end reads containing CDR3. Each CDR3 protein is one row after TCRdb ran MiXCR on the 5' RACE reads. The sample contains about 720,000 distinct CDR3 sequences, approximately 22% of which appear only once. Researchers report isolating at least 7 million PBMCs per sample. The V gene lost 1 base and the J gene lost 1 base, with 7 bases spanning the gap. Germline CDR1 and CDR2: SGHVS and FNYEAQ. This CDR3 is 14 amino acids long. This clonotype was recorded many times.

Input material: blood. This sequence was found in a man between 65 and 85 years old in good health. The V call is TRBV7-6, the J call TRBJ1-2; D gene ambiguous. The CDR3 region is CASSLGTGNYGYTF. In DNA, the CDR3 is TGTGCCAGCAGCTTAGGCACTGGTAACTATGGCTACACCTTC.